Detailed here is one T cell receptor beta chain. In this sample, this clonotype turned up a few times. It has no known antigen specificity. Base-call qualities are not available, and no considerably larger clone is one nucleotide away. The entry originates in a study of identical twins (dated by TCRdb to the mid-2010s). For the study in its entirety: The study deep-sequenced TCR alpha and beta repertoires from monozygotic twins, unrelated adults of various ages and cord blood to test whether fetal clonotypes persist. Replicate twin experiments were performed at different times using different library preparation protocols to rule out contamination. The paper as a whole reports these results and caveats: Out-of-frame TCR alpha sequences shared between twins showed an excess of low generation-probability sequences compared with coincidental sharing between unrelated individuals. Conclusions relied on cross-sectional statistical analysis, since the same donors could not be followed over many years. Invariant T cells such as MAIT and iNKT could partly confound zero-insertion analyses, though diverse VJ usage argued against this for most clonotypes. In monozygotic twins, recombination models systematically underestimated out-of-frame TCR alpha sharing, but the models matched the sharing seen between unrelated individuals. Abundant cord blood beta clonotypes had fewer insertions, young adult naive repertoires showed a similar but weaker trend, and memory repertoires showed no such trend. Excess twin sharing in beta out-of-frame sequences was weaker because fewer shared sequences lowered the signal-to-noise ratio.

Library prep was done by 5' RACE. Instrument on record: Illumina HiSeq 2000. Template switching introduced a universal primer binding site; the final cDNA contained a unique molecular identifier, enabling accurate counting of TCR cDNA molecules. First-strand cDNA for TCR alpha and beta chains was synthesized from specific primers in the conserved constant-segment region. To control for contamination, every cDNA library carried two barcodes: a SMART-Mk sample barcode plus Illumina barcodes. TruSeq adapter sequences and Illumina sample barcodes were added in two successive PCR steps. Sequencing of the TCR alpha and beta cDNA libraries was done on the Illumina HiSeq platform using custom primers. In the authors' own workflow: Unique molecular identifiers were extracted from raw reads with MiGEC, and CDR3 positions were determined with MiXCR. Recombination models were inferred per individual with the repgenHMM and IGoR tools using an EM algorithm. The analysis of shared clonotypes was done with the tcR package in R, with sharing normalized by the product of cloneset sizes. Out-of-frame nonproductive sequences were analyzed to study raw recombination free of thymic and clonal selection effects. In TCRdb, the public reads were trimmed at Q25 with fastp and aligned with MiXCR, with productive beta chains retained. Rows matching on CDR3 protein sequence are summarized as one entry with the most common DNA and genes. The V and J calls and clone size are TCRdb's, not the authors'. The sample records more than 1.5 million distinct CDR3 sequences, around 29% of which are singletons. The ten largest account for 0.25% to 0.3% of the sample.

The V end loses 2 bases and the J end loses 1 base, and a stretch of 14 bases separates them. CDR3 length: 16 amino acids, cysteine to phenylalanine. CDR3 DNA is the only sequence kept; it has 48 bases, read in frame from the first base. The germline V gene (reference sequence) yields SEHNR for CDR1 and FQNEAQ for CDR2. Only healthy Caucasian donors were included. This clonotype originated in a newborn girl in good health. The sequence links TRBV7-9 to TRBJ1-1; the D gene cannot be named for sure. The sample was cord blood. CDR3 sequence: CASSLPPGSSNTEAFF. The nucleotide sequence reads TGTGCCAGCAGCTTACCACCCGGGTCGTCGAACACTGAAGCTTTCTTT.